This TCR beta chain was recorded in a study of cytomegalovirus exposure and HLA in healthy donors (dated by TCRdb to the late 2010s). With respect to the entire study: An earlier analysis of several hundred of the donors reported 250 to 350 Gb of sequence data and around 110 million unique TCR beta sequences from about 180 million T cells. An early release covering just under 650 HLA-typed donors comprised about 320 gigabases of sequencing data and around 86 million unique TCR sequences. Of the roughly 400 genotyped donors, about 84% fell in the genetic ancestry cluster associated with self-reported Caucasian donors. The study aimed to test whether signatures of past pathogen exposure could be identified by cataloging public T cell receptors. The study used immunosequencing to profile the T cell repertoires of some 600 subjects and linked those repertoires to cytomegalovirus serostatus. Besides the first cohort of about 730 subjects, a separate validation cohort made up of over 100 different subjects was used. To predict cytomegalovirus infection status, the study combined high-throughput TCR immunosequencing, statistical association of individual TCRs with disease status, and machine learning. In a later analysis, previously published TCR beta repertoires from 666 donors were re-analyzed and high-resolution HLA genotyping was added so that TCR occurrence patterns could be studied. Rather than using new phenotypic data, the later analysis identified candidate immune exposures from TCR beta sequences and from how often those sequences occurred across donors. In an earlier analysis of several hundred of the donors, high-throughput TCR beta sequencing was used to judge whether each TCR beta V gene segment behaved as functional or pseudogenic. Donor age, sex, ethnicity and CMV serostatus were compiled together with the repertoire data. Genome-wide SNP genotypes for about 55% of the roughly 670 donors were used in a later genetic analysis, which treated that subset as a discovery cohort. All discovery cohort repertoires had been generated on a single sequencing platform. Class I and class II HLA loci were covered by the typing at four-digit resolution. The number of donors typed differed by locus, with roughly 629-640 for A, B, C, DRB1 and DQB1, over 500 for DQA1, about 610 for DPA1, and approximately 470 for DPB1. Four or five DR-DQ haplotypes were handled as single units for association and clustering because linkage in the cohort was strong. Among over 350 genotyped donors of the cohort, an average of about 240,000 unique TCR beta nucleotide sequences were sequenced per donor, roughly 18% of them non-productive. Overall study outcomes, separate from this receptor: Compared with the approximately 670-donor mean, donors in an Asian-associated ancestry cluster had fewer N-insertions in productive TCRs, according to a later genetic analysis. It was suggested by the authors that the approach could potentially be generalized to other disease states and immunological phenotypes. Specific HLA alleles were associated with over 15,000 TCR beta sequences at a false discovery rate of 0.05 in a later analysis. Immune exposure information for the cohort was limited to CMV serostatus. Correlated functional status among segregating V segments might be attributable to linkage disequilibrium, but an unknown experimental factor could not be ruled out. In an earlier analysis of a few hundred of the donors, most TCR beta V segments were observed in productive rearrangements about 87% or about 30% of the time, broadly matching IMGT annotations. V-gene and J-gene trimming of TCR beta chains was associated with a missense DCLRE1C variant in a later genetic analysis, and the association was replicated in an independent cohort. According to a later analysis, parvovirus B19, influenza, CMV and Epstein-Barr virus appeared linked to several top co-occurrence clusters. Presence/absence analyses assumed roughly uniform sequencing depth across donors, an assumption that may not hold. Because the 87-base-pair reads could not distinguish some IMGT-functional V segments, including TRBV6-2 and TRBV6-3, those segments were excluded. A total of roughly 160 TCR beta chains were listed by the study as associated with cytomegalovirus. This cohort had only TCR beta chains sequenced, and the lack of alpha or paired-chain data limited which features could be detected. Most TCR sequences were observed very rarely across donors, whereas some public TCRs were present in many individuals. A cluster of highly shared sequence variants was judged likely to represent a technical artifact of the sequencing pipeline. When HLA alleles, especially DR and DQ, strongly co-occurred, TCR associations were difficult to assign to individual alleles. A later analysis found that most CMV-associated TCR beta chains appeared HLA-restricted, with HLA associations seemingly driven largely by CMV exposure. According to a later analysis, TCR association rates differed among HLA loci, with DRB1 alleles showing the most associated TCRs and HLA-C alleles showing the fewest. In both the original and validation cohorts, the classifier was reported to diagnose cytomegalovirus status with high specificity and sensitivity. Because some donors lacked HLA typing at each locus, the association tests relied only on the typed subset. In a later analysis, HLA-associated TCR beta chains were found to be more clonally expanded and to have lower generation probabilities than equally common non-associated chains. A further reported finding was that TCR beta sequences accurately predicted the HLA-A and HLA-B alleles for most subjects in the first cohort. Some 15 rarely observed V segments, including chromosome 9 orphons, were excluded from the earlier analysis of almost 600 of the donors because counts were too low. A few of the identified cytomegalovirus-associated TCR beta chains were confirmed in vitro to be specific for cytomegalovirus antigens.

CDR1 and CDR2, looked up from the germline V gene, are SGHNT and YENEEA. V and J lose 0 bases and 3 bases, and a span of 9 bases separates them. Counted from cysteine to phenylalanine, this CDR3 has 14 amino acids. Kept here is only the CDR3 DNA, which spans 42 bases and is read in frame from base 1. The cohort consisted of fewer than 700 healthy bone marrow donors. At the time of sampling, all cohort members were nominally healthy, though unrecorded immune exposures were likely present. The donor tested CMV seropositive, placing the donor among the 290 or so seropositive members of the cohort. A peripheral blood sample was collected from each donor, and TCR beta sequencing was performed on peripheral blood mononuclear cells. Genomic DNA was extracted from the blood cell samples with the Qiagen DNeasy Blood Extraction Kit. This clone is a singleton in its sample. Its antigen specificity is not known. It has no much larger one-base neighbor in the sample; base qualities were not kept.

Library generation was performed with the immunoSEQ multiplex PCR assay. For the multiplex PCR, a mixture combining 60 forward primers for TCR Vbeta segments and 13 reverse primers for TCR Jbeta segments was used. Amplification of the CDR3 region of rearranged TCR beta genes was performed with a multiplex PCR assay on genomic DNA. On the Illumina HiSeq System, the amplified TCR beta libraries were sequenced as 87-base-pair reads. The study's own analysis went as follows. A later analysis counted approximately 74 million unique TCR beta chains across the 666 repertoires, and some 12 million of these chains were shared by at least two donors. Raw reads were error-corrected and collapsed into unique sequences with a nearest-neighbor algorithm that merged closely related sequences to remove PCR and sequencing errors. CDR3 sequences were aligned to IMGT reference sequences to assign V, D and J gene segments. For a sequence to be retained, a match of at least six nucleotides was required to both a V gene segment and a J gene segment. Rearrangements were called productive when the CDR3 lacked stop codons and stayed in frame with V and J; all others were non-productive. CDR3 was defined by IMGT convention, running from the second conserved V-encoded cysteine to the conserved J-encoded phenylalanine. The earlier analysis of around 640 of the donors excluded sequences that lacked an unambiguous match to a single V gene segment. In an earlier analysis of approximately 590 of the donors, V segments were called functional above 56.7% productive rearrangements and were called segregating when the between-donor standard deviation exceeded 5%. A statistical classification framework was built to diagnose cytomegalovirus status from the catalog of TCR beta chain sequences. In a later analysis, TCR nucleotide sequences were compared against IMGT/GENE-DB human TR gene sequences so that V and J genes could be assigned. A later analysis assigned CDR3 sequences and most-parsimonious VDJ recombination scenarios with the TCRdist pipeline. In a later analysis, each TCR beta chain was defined by its CDR3 amino acid sequence together with its V-gene family, and reads without a unique V-gene family were excluded. To address suspected cross-contamination and a sequencing artifact, a later analysis removed a few hundred highly shared, low-generation-probability nucleotide sequences. For each public chain, a later analysis derived a clonal expansion index from normalized ranks of inferred template counts within each repertoire. In a later analysis, generation probabilities were computed with a VDJ recombination model fitted to out-of-frame rearrangements, and the resulting probabilities were checked against IGoR. In a later analysis, TCR-TCR, TCR-HLA and TCR-CMV co-occurrence was scored with hypergeometric tests, and a repertoire-size bias correction was applied to TCR pairs. False discovery rates were estimated in a later analysis by permuting HLA or CMV assignments 20 times. In a later analysis, co-occurring TCRs were grouped using DBSCAN, with TCRdist sequence similarity added in when clustering inside HLA-allele-positive subsets. Co-occurrence clustering excluded repertoires with fewer than 30,000 or more than 120,000 public chains, plus five with anomalous nucleotide sharing. TCRdb re-hosts the immuneACCESS table, in-frame sequences only. Its copies lack some clones; in the studies checked, an unresolved V gene accounts for under half of them, and the cause for the rest is not known. V and J calls and clone size are given by that table; D and trimming were obtained from the DNA. In this sample the table shows over 130,000 clones, 79% of which occur a single time. The ten most abundant clones make up roughly 6% of the sample.

The chain uses TRBV11-3 and TRBJ2-7; no D gene is confidently identified. The TCR was taken from a man between 50 and 59 years old in good health and CMV-seropositive. Sequencing was done on a sample of PBMCs. The nucleotides are TGTGCCAGCAGCTTAGATGGGCAGAGCTACGAGCAGTACTTC. Its protein is CASSLDGQSYEQYF.